The 5 T cell receptor beta chains listed next were all sequenced from one sample in a study of blood T cell repertoires in COVID-19. Data came from immunoSEQ multiplex PCR; TCRdb stores just in-frame clones and leaves some out. The sample yields roughly 67,000 clones, roughly 90% seen once. The sample was peripheral blood. The receptor set was obtained from a woman aged 60 to 75 with acute or convalescent COVID-19.

The genes are TRBV14 and TRBJ2-1; 8 bases line up with TRBD2. Germline V lookup: CDR1 SGHDN, CDR2 FVKESK. J was trimmed by 9 bases and V by 1 base; bases with no gene match: 8. CDR3 length: 15 amino acids. This chain's CDR3 is CASSQGLAGTFEQFF. The CDR3 DNA reads TGTGCCAGCAGCCAAGGGTTAGCGGGGACCTTTGAGCAGTTCTTC.

V and J are TRBV4-1 and TRBJ2-3; 7 bases map to TRBD2. Germline V gives CDR1 MGHRA, CDR2 YSYEKL. V lost 0 bases, J lost 6 bases, and 9 bases stayed unmatched. The CDR3 has 16 residues. CDR3 in DNA: TGCGCCAGCAGCCAAGATGGACTAGTGGTTTTCGATACGCAGTATTTT. It specifies CASSQDGLVVFDTQYF.

The rearrangement uses TRBV6-2 or TRBV6-3 and TRBJ2-7; 8 bases agree with TRBD1. V shed 4 bases and J 3 bases; nucleotides not matched to a gene: 2. CDR1 is MNHEY, CDR2 SVGEGT, per germline. The CDR3 runs to 13 residues. CDR3 sequence reads: CASSLQGGYEQYV. The CDR3 DNA reads as TGTGCCAGCAGTTTACAGGGGGGCTACGAGCAGTACGTC.

V and J are TRBV5-1 and TRBJ2-1; 7 positions match TRBD1. Germline lookup yields CDR1 SGHRS and CDR2 YFSETQ. With 0 bases clipped from V and 0 bases from J, the junction kept 9 bases outside the gene matches. The CDR3 is 18 residues long. The CDR3 DNA sequence: TGCGCCAGCAGCTTGGGGGTCGGGACAGCTTACTCCTACAATGAGCAGTTCTTC. Protein sequence: CASSLGVGTAYSYNEQFF.

The rearrangement uses TRBV11-2 and TRBJ1-3; TRBD1 might be the D (5 bases). The germline V and J ends were trimmed by 6 bases and 8 bases, with 14 bases remaining between them. Looked up from germline, CDR1 is SGHAT and CDR2 is FQNNGV. This CDR3 contains 13 residues. The CDR3 loop reads CASRPRGLDTIYF. The CDR3 nucleotides read TGTGCCAGCAGGCCTAGGGGTTTGGACACCATATATTTT. Full variable domain (missing parts from reference TRBV11-2 and TRBJ1-3): EAGVAQSPRYKIIEKRQSVAFWCNPISGHATLYWYQQILGQGPKLLIQFQNNGVVDDSQLPKDRFSAERLKGVDSTLKIQPAKLEDSAVYLCASRPRGLDTIYFGEGSWLTVV.